What follows describes a single T cell receptor (beta chain). This table comes from immunoSEQ multiplex PCR, and its TCRdb copy is limited to in-frame clones, with some not included. The table includes about 190,000 clones, approximately 85% detected once. Deletions cut 5 bases from V and 5 bases from J, with 14 bases between. Per germline, CDR1 SGHRS and CDR2 YFSETQ. CDR3 size: 13 residues. The source of the sample is a study of blood T cell repertoires in COVID-19. About the research overall: COVID-19 samples, acute and convalescent, were from the United States, Italy and Spain.

The source of this sequence is a woman aged 70-85 years with active or convalescent COVID-19. Material: peripheral blood. The V gene is TRBV5-1, the J gene TRBJ2-7; no definite D call. The CDR3 spells CASRPPRSHEQYF. The CDR3 nucleotides read TGCGCCAGCAGACCTCCTAGATCCCACGAGCAGTACTTC.